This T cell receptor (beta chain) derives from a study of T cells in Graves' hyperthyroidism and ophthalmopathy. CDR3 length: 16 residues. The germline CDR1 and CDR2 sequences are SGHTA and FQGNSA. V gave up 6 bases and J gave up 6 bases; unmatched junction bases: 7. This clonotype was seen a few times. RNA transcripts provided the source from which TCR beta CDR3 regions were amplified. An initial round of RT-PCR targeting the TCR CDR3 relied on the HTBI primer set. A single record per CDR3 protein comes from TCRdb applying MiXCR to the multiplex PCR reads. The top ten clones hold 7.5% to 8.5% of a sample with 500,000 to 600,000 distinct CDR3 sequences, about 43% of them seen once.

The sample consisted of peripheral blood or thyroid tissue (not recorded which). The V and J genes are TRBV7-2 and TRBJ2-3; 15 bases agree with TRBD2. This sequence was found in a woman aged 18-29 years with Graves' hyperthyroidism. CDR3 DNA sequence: TGTGCCAGCAGACCTTGGACTAGCGGGGGGGGGGATACGCAGTATTTT. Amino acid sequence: CASRPWTSGGGDTQYF.